The source of this TCR beta chain is a study of regulatory T cells in long-lasting Graves disease. Study outcomes and limitations: Reduced TCR diversity was observed in persistent Graves' patients versus newly diagnosed patients. Accuracy may have been reduced by the small sample size.

A note on this clonotype: Its antigen is unknown.

The time point is: newly diagnosed GD, antithyroid drugs for less than 3 months. PBMCs were the source of the RNA used for TCR sequencing. According to the study, TCR beta libraries were built with iRepertoire HTBI primers and CDR3-region Arm-PCR. TCRdb ran MiXCR on the multiplex PCR reads and lists one entry per CDR3 protein. Here the sample spans 530,000 or so distinct CDR3 sequences, 15% to 20% being singletons. This CDR3 spans 14 amino acids. Trimming left V 7 bases short and J 10 bases short, with 20 bases between. Germline V gene data show CDR1 as DFQATT and CDR2 as SNEGSKA (reference sequence). These sequences were also reported in another study, on T cells in Graves' hyperthyroidism and ophthalmopathy. This second report adds: Patients showing uncontrolled infection, other autoimmune disease, pregnancy or lactation were ineligible.

The material sequenced was peripheral blood mononuclear cells (PBMCs), taken at new diagnosis, from a patient treated with antithyroid drugs. The source is a young man with Graves disease. V usage is TRBV20-1 and J usage is TRBJ1-6; D may be TRBD1 (6 bases). The CDR3 protein is CSGGSGRGYSPLHF. Here the CDR3 DNA reads TGCAGTGGCGGATCAGGCAGGGGCTACTCACCCCTCCACTTT.